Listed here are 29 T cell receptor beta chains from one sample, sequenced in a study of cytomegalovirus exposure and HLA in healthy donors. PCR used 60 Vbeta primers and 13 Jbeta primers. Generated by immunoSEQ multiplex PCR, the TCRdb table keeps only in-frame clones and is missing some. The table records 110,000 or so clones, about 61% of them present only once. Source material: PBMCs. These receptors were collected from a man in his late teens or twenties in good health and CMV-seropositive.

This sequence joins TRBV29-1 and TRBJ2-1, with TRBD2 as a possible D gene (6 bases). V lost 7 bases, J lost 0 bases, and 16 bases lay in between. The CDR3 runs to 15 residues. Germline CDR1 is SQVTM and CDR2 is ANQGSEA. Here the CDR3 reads CSAGDGTSSYNEQFF. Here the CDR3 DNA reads TGCAGCGCGGGAGATGGCACCAGCTCCTACAATGAGCAGTTCTTC.

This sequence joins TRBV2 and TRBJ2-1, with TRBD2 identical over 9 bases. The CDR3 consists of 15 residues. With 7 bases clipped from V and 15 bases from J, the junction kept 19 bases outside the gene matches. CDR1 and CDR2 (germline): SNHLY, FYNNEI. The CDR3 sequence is CASTEGRGGRVLPFF. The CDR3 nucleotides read TGTGCCAGCACCGAAGGGCGGGGGGGCCGTGTTTTGCCGTTCTTC.

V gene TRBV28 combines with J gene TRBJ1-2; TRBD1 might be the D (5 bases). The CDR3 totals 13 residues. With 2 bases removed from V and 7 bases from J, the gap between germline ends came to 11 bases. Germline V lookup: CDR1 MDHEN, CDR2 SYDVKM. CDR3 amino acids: CASSLPGIGGYTF. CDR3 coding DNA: TGTGCCAGCAGTTTACCAGGGATCGGTGGCTACACCTTC.

As DNA, the CDR3 is TGTGCCAGCACCTTACATTGGAACACCGGGGAGCTGTTTTTT. Its protein is CASTLHWNTGELFF. The chain has TRBV6-6 and TRBJ2-2; D is unclear. Germline-derived CDR1 and CDR2 are MNHNY and SVGAGI (reference sequence). The CDR3 loop spans 14 amino acids. V was cut by 7 bases and J by 1 base, with 10 bases left in between.

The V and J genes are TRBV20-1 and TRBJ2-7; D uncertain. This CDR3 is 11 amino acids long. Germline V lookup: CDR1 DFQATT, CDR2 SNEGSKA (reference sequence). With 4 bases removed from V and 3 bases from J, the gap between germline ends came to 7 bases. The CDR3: CSANSGYEQYF. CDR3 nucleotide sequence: TGCAGTGCTAATTCCGGCTACGAGCAGTACTTC.

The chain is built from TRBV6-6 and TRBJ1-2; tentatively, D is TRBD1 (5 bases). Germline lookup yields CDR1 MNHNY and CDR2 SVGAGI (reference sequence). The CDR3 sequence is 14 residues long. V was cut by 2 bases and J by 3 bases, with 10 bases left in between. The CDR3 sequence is CASSYGPGDYGYTF. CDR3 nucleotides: TGTGCCAGCAGTTACGGGCCGGGGGACTATGGCTACACCTTC.

The CDR3 nucleotides read TGTGCCAGCAGTGCAGGGGACACCGGGGAGCTGTTTTTT. This gives the protein CASSAGDTGELFF. The chain is built from TRBV6-4 and TRBJ2-2; D may be TRBD1 (6 bases). Trimming pared 4 bases from V and 3 bases from J, leaving 6 bases between. The CDR3 has 13 amino acids. The germline V gene encodes CDR1 MRHNA and CDR2 SNTAGT.

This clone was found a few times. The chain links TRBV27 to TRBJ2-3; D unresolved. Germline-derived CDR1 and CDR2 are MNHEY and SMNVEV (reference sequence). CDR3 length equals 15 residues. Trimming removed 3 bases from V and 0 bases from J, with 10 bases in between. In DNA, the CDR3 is TGTGCCAGCAGTTTTTTCGGTTCTAGCACAGATACGCAGTATTTT. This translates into CASSFFGSSTDTQYF.

The CDR3 spells CASSLRWPNTEAFF. Written as DNA, the CDR3 is TGTGCCAGTAGTCTTCGATGGCCGAACACTGAAGCTTTCTTT. The J gene is TRBJ1-1, the V gene TRBV19; D ambiguous. This CDR3 has 14 residues. Trimming cost V 5 bases and J 1 base, with 11 bases left between them. From germline, CDR1 is LNHDA and CDR2 SQIVND (reference sequence).

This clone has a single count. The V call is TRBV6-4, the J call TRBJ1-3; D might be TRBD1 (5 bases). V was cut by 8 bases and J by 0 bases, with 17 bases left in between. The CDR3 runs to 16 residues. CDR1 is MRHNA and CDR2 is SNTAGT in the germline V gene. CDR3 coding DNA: TGTGCCAGCCCCAAACGGGGGGTCGACTCTGGAAACACCATATATTTT. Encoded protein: CASPKRGVDSGNTIYF.

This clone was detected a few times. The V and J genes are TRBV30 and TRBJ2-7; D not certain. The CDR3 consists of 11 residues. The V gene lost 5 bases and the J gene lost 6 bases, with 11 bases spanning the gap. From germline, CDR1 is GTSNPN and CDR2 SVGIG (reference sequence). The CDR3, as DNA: TGTGCCTGGTCCCGAGAGGTCGAGCAGTACTTC. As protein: CAWSREVEQYF. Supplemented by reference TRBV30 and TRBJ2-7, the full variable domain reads SQTIHQWPATLVQPVGSPLSLECTVEGTSNPNLYWYRQAAGRGLQLLFYSVGIGQISSEVPQNLSASRPQDRQFILSSKKLLLSDSGFYLCAWSREVEQYFGPGTRLTVT.

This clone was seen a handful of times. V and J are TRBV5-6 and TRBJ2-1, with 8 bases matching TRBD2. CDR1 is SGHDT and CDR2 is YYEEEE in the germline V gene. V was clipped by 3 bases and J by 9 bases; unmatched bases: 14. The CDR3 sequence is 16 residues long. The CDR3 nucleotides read TGTGCCAGCAGCTGCCCTGGACTAGCCCGTATGTGTGAGCAGTTCTTC. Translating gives CASSCPGLARMCEQFF.

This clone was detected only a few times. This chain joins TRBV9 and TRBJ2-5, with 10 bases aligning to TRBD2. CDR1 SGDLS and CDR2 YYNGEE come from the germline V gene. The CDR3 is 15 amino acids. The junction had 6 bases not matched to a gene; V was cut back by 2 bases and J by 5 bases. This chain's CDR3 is CASSVQTSGLETQYF. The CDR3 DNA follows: TGTGCCAGCAGCGTTCAGACTAGCGGGTTGGAGACCCAGTACTTC. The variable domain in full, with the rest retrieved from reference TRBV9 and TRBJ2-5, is DSGVTQTPKHLITATGQRVTLRCSPRSGDLSVYWYQQSLDQGLQFLIQYYNGEERAKGNILERFSAQQFPDLHSELNLSSLELGDSALYFCASSVQTSGLETQYFGPGTRLLVL.

The CDR3 nucleotides are TGTGCCAGCAGCCCTCCGGGGGACAGGGTTAATGGCTACACCTTC. This encodes CASSPPGDRVNGYTF. The chain combines TRBV4-2 with TRBJ1-2, with 9 nucleotides matching TRBD1. The CDR3 spans 15 residues. CDR1 is LGHNA, CDR2 YNFKEQ, per germline. With V trimmed by 4 bases and J by 6 bases, 9 bases remained unmatched.

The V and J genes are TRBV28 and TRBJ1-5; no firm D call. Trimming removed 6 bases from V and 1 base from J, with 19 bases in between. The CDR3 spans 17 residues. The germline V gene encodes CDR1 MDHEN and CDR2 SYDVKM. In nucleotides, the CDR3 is TGTGCCAGCAGACCGGGCCTCGGGAGACGGAGCAATCAGCCCCAGCATTTT. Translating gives CASRPGLGRRSNQPQHF.

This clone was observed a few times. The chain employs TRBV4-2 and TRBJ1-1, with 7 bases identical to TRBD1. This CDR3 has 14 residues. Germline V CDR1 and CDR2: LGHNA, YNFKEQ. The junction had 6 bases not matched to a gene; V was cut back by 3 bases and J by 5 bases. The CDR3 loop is CASSQPDRVTEAFF. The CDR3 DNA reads TGTGCCAGCAGCCAGCCCGACAGGGTGACTGAAGCTTTCTTT.

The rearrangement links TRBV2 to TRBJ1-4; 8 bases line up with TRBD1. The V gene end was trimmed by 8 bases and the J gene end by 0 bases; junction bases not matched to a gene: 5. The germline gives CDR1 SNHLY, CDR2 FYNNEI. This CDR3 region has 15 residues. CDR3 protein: CASRGQGATNEKLFF. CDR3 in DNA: TGTGCCAGCCGCGGACAGGGTGCAACTAATGAAAAACTGTTTTTT.

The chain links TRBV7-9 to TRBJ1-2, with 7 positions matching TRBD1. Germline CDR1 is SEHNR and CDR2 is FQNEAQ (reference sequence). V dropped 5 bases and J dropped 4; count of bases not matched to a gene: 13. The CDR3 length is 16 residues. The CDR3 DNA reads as TGTGCCAGCAGCGCCCCTGAGGGACAGCGGCTCTATGGCTACACCTTC. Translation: CASSAPEGQRLYGYTF.

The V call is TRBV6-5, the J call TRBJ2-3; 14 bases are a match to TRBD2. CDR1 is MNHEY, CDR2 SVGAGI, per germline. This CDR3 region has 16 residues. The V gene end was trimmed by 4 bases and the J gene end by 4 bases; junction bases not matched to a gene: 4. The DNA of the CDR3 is TGTGCCAGCAGTTTGACTAGCGGGGGGGGATCAGATACGCAGTATTTT. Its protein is CASSLTSGGGSDTQYF.

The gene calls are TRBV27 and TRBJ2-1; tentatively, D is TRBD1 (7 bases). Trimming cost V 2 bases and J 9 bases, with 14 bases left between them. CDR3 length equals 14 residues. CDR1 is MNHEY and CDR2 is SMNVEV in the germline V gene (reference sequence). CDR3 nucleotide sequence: TGTGCCAGCAGTTTACGGCGGGACAGCGCTGAGCAGTTCTTC. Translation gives CASSLRRDSAEQFF.

The CDR3 spells CASSLAAGNQPQHF. The DNA for the CDR3 is TGTGCCAGCAGCTTGGCGGCAGGGAATCAGCCCCAGCATTTT. The V and J genes are TRBV7-6 and TRBJ1-5; possibly TRBD1 for D (5 bases). V was shortened by 3 bases and J by 4 bases, with 10 bases between the two germline ends. The CDR3 has 14 amino acids. Germline CDR1 and CDR2: SGHVS and FNYEAQ. Drawing the rest from reference TRBV7-6 and TRBJ1-5, the complete variable domain is GAGVSQSPRYKVTKRGQDVALRCDPISGHVSLYWYRQALGQGPEFLTYFNYEAQQDKSGLPNDRFSAERPEGSISTLTIQRTEQRDSAMYRCASSLAAGNQPQHFGDGTRLSIL.

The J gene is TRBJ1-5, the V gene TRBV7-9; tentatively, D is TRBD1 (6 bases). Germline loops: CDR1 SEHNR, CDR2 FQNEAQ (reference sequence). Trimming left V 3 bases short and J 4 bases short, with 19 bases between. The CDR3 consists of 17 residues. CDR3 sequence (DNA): TGTGCCAGCAGCTTTATTGAACAGGGTAACCTGAATCAGCCCCAGCATTTT. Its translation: CASSFIEQGNLNQPQHF.

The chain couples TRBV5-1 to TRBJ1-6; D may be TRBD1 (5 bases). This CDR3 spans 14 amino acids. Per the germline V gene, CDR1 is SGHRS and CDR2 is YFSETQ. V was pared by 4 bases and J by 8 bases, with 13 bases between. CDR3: CASSRGVGDSPLHF. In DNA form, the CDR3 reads TGCGCCAGCAGCCGGGGGGTTGGGGATTCACCCCTCCACTTT.

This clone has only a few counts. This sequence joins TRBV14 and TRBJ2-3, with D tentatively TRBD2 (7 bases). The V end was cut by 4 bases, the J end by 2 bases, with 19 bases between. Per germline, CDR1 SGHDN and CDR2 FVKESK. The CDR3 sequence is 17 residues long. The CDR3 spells CASSPTFAGAYTDTQYF. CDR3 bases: TGTGCCAGCAGCCCGACCTTTGCGGGGGCCTACACAGATACGCAGTATTTT.

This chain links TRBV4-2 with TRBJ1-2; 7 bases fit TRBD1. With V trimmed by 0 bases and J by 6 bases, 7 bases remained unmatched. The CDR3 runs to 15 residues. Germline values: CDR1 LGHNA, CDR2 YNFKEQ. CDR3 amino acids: CASSQDIEGADGYTF. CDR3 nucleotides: TGTGCCAGCAGCCAAGATATAGAGGGGGCCGATGGCTACACCTTC.

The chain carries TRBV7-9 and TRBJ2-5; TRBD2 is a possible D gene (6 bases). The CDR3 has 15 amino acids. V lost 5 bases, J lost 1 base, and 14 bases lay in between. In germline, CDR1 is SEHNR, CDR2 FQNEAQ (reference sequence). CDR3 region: CASSPGGLIQETQYF. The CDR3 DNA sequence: TGTGCCAGCAGCCCCGGGGGATTAATCCAAGAGACCCAGTACTTC.

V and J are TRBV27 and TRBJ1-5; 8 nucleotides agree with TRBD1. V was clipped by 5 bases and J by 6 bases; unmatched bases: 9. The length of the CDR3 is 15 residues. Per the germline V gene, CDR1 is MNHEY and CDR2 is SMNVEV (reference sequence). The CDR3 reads CASSTRTGMGQPQHF. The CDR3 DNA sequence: TGTGCCAGCAGTACCCGGACAGGGATGGGTCAGCCCCAGCATTTT.

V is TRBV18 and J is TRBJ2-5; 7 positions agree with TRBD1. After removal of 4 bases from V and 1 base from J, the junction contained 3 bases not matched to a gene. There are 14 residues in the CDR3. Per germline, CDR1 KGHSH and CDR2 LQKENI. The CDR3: CASSHRTGQETQYF. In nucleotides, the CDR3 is TGTGCCAGCTCACACCGGACAGGCCAAGAGACCCAGTACTTC.

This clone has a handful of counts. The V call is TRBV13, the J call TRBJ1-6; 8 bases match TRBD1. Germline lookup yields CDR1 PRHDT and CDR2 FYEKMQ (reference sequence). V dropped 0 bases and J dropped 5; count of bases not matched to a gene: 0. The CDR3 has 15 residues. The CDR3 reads CASSLGDRDNSPLHF. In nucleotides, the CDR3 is TGTGCCAGCAGCTTAGGGGACAGGGATAATTCACCCCTCCACTTT.